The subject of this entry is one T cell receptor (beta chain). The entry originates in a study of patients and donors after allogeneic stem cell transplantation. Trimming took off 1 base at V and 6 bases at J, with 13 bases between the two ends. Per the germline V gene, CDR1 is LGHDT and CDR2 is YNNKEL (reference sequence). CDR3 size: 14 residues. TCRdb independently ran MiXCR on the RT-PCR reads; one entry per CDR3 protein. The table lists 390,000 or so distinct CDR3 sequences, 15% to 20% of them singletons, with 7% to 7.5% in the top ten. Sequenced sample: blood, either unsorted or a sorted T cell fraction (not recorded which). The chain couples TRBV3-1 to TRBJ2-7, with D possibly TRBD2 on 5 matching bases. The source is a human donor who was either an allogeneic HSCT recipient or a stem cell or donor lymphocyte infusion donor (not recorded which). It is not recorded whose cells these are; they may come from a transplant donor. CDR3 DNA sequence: TGTGCCAGCAGCCAAGGAAGGACTCTCGGCGAGCAGTACTTC. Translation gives CASSQGRTLGEQYF.